These 17 T cell receptor beta chains share one sample of origin, sequenced in a study of cytomegalovirus exposure and HLA in healthy donors. The PCR used 60 Vbeta and 13 Jbeta primers. TCRdb's table, derived via immunoSEQ multiplex PCR, lists solely in-frame clones and lacks some. Among approximately 170,000 clones, approximately 70% were seen once, and the ten largest hold about 5.4%. Sequencing used PBMCs. The receptors originated from a woman younger than 30 in good health and CMV-seropositive.

V gene TRBV7-6 combines with J gene TRBJ2-7; 11 nucleotides agree with TRBD2. From germline, CDR1 is SGHVS and CDR2 FNYEAQ. CDR3 length equals 16 residues. J was trimmed by 3 bases and V by 7 bases; bases with no gene match: 11. The CDR3, as DNA: TGTGCCAGCACATCACTAGCGGGGGCCCGGGGCTACGAGCAGTACTTC. Its protein is CASTSLAGARGYEQYF.

This clone has just a few counts. The chain combines TRBV11-1 with TRBJ2-1; D is perhaps TRBD2 (7 bases). The ends were cut back, 4 bases at V and 1 base at J, with 20 bases in the middle. The germline V gene encodes CDR1 SGHAT and CDR2 FQDESV (reference sequence). CDR3 size: 18 residues. This CDR3 is CASSWAGAGLGSYNEQFF. The CDR3 DNA is TGTGCCAGCAGCTGGGCGGGGGCCGGTCTCGGGTCCTACAATGAGCAGTTCTTC.

The rearrangement links TRBV5-1 to TRBJ2-2; 8 nucleotides align to TRBD1. J gave up 0 bases and V 4 bases, and 5 bases lay outside the gene matches. This CDR3 contains 16 residues. Germline V gene lookup returns CDR1 SGHRS and CDR2 YFSETQ. The CDR3 DNA reads as TGCGCCAGCAGCCCGGAACAGGGGGCGAACACCGGGGAGCTGTTTTTT. Encoded protein: CASSPEQGANTGELFF.

This chain joins TRBV7-9 and TRBJ2-2; no clear D gene. CDR1 and CDR2 (germline): SEHNR, FQNEAQ (reference sequence). This CDR3 has 13 amino acids. Trimming stripped 5 bases from V and 5 bases from J, with 9 bases between. The CDR3 reads CASSPDGTGELFF. CDR3 in DNA: TGTGCCAGCAGCCCCGACGGGACCGGGGAGCTGTTTTTT.

The chain couples TRBV18 to TRBJ1-2; D gene uncertain. Per germline, CDR1 KGHSH and CDR2 LQKENI. The length of the CDR3 is 13 residues. With 0 bases removed from V and 5 bases from J, the gap between germline ends came to 7 bases. The CDR3 sequence is CASSPPRKYGYTF. The CDR3 DNA sequence: TGTGCCAGCTCACCACCCAGGAAGTATGGCTACACCTTC.

This chain links TRBV9 with TRBJ2-7, with a weak D call TRBD1 (6 bases). Per germline, CDR1 SGDLS and CDR2 YYNGEE. V was cut by 0 bases and J by 2 bases, with 9 bases left in between. CDR3 length equals 14 residues. CDR3 DNA sequence: TGTGCCAGCAGCGTAGGACAGGCTCCCTACGAGCAGTACTTC. Amino acid sequence: CASSVGQAPYEQYF.

This chain links TRBV2 with TRBJ2-5, with D perhaps matching TRBD2 (5 bases). Between the trimmed V and J ends, which lost 4 bases and 5 bases, there was a span of 11 bases. Germline loops: CDR1 SNHLY, CDR2 FYNNEI. This CDR3 contains 13 residues. CDR3 sequence reads: CASSVGGRETQYF. DNA for the CDR3: TGTGCCAGCAGTGTAGGAGGTCGGGAGACCCAGTACTTC.

The rearrangement uses TRBV27 and TRBJ1-2; D not certain. CDR3 length equals 14 residues. Per germline, CDR1 MNHEY and CDR2 SMNVEV (reference sequence). The germline V and J ends were trimmed by 4 bases and 6 bases, with 15 bases remaining between them. The CDR3 sequence is CASSWTYGRDGYTF. DNA of the CDR3: TGTGCCAGCAGTTGGACGTACGGGCGGGATGGCTACACCTTC.

This clone showed up just a few times. The chain carries TRBV6-5 and TRBJ2-7; TRBD1 might be the D (5 bases). Between the trimmed V and J ends, which lost 2 bases and 0 bases, there was a span of 8 bases. The CDR3 consists of 14 residues. In germline, CDR1 is MNHEY, CDR2 SVGAGI. DNA of the CDR3: TGTGCCAGCAGTTACACGGACAACTCCTACGAGCAGTACTTC. As protein: CASSYTDNSYEQYF.

This chain connects TRBV11-1 to TRBJ1-6; no clear D gene. From germline, CDR1 is SGHAT and CDR2 FQDESV (reference sequence). The V and J ends lost 1 base and 0 bases respectively, with 7 bases between them. The CDR3 is 16 residues long. DNA of the CDR3: TGTGCCAGCAGCTTAGGCCGGAGCTCCTATAATTCACCCCTCCACTTT. The encoded protein is CASSLGRSSYNSPLHF. The full variable domain, its missing parts supplied by reference TRBV11-1 and TRBJ1-6, is EAEVAQSPRYKITEKSQAVAFWCDPISGHATLYWYRQILGQGPELLVQFQDESVVDDSQLPKDRFSAERLKGVDSTLKIQPAELGDSAMYLCASSLGRSSYNSPLHFGNGTRLTVT.

This clone was recorded once. The chain uses TRBV11-2 and TRBJ2-7; the match to TRBD1 covers 12 bases. V lost 3 bases, J lost 5 bases, and 2 bases stayed unmatched. This CDR3 is 14 amino acids long. CDR1 is SGHAT, CDR2 FQNNGV, per germline. The CDR3 protein is CASSFGTGGHEQYF. DNA for the CDR3: TGTGCCAGCAGCTTTGGGACAGGGGGCCACGAGCAGTACTTC. Full variable domain (rest looked up from reference TRBV11-2 and TRBJ2-7): EAGVAQSPRYKIIEKRQSVAFWCNPISGHATLYWYQQILGQGPKLLIQFQNNGVVDDSQLPKDRFSAERLKGVDSTLKIQPAKLEDSAVYLCASSFGTGGHEQYFGPGTRLTVT.

The CDR3 region is CASSDLGAGEKLFF. The CDR3 bases are TGTGCCAGCAGTGACTTGGGGGCAGGTGAAAAACTGTTTTTT. The genes are TRBV2 and TRBJ1-4, with a tentative D call TRBD1 (6 bases). The germline CDR1 and CDR2 sequences are SNHLY and FYNNEI. V lost 3 bases and J 7 bases, leaving 12 bases between the germline ends. The CDR3 covers 14 residues.

The chain recombines TRBV30 with TRBJ1-1; maybe TRBD1 (5 bases). Germline V CDR1 and CDR2: GTSNPN, SVGIG (reference sequence). The CDR3 is 13 amino acids. V lost 3 bases and J lost 0, with 8 bases in between. In nucleotides, the CDR3 is TGTGCCTGGAGGACAGATTTGAACACTGAAGCTTTCTTT. It codes for CAWRTDLNTEAFF. The full variable domain, rest sourced from reference TRBV30 and TRBJ1-1, is SQTIHQWPATLVQPVGSPLSLECTVEGTSNPNLYWYRQAAGRGLQLLFYSVGIGQISSEVPQNLSASRPQDRQFILSSKKLLLSDSGFYLCAWRTDLNTEAFFGQGTRLTVV.

The rearrangement joins TRBV5-6 to TRBJ2-7; 12 bases map to TRBD2. The V and J ends lost 2 bases and 4 bases, in that order; junction bases with no gene match: 4. The germline CDR1 and CDR2 sequences are SGHDT and YYEEEE. This CDR3 has 15 residues. CDR3 loop: CASSLGLAGRYEQYF. As DNA, the CDR3 is TGTGCCAGCAGCTTAGGACTAGCGGGGAGGTACGAGCAGTACTTC.

The V gene is TRBV29-1, the J gene TRBJ1-2; a weak D match, TRBD1 (5 bases). Trimming pared 6 bases from V and 8 bases from J, leaving 16 bases between. This CDR3 is built from 12 residues. From germline, CDR1 is SQVTM and CDR2 ANQGSEA. This chain's CDR3 is CSVRIQGGGYTF. CDR3 DNA sequence: TGCAGCGTCCGAATCCAGGGTGGCGGCTACACCTTC.

This clone was counted once. The chain employs TRBV9 and TRBJ2-5; the match to TRBD1 covers 7 bases. The DNA end is a closer match to TRBJ2-7, so the J assignment may be wrong. The CDR3 is 14 residues long. Germline CDR1 SGDLS, CDR2 YYNGEE. CDR3 DNA: TGTGCCAGCAGCGTAGAAGGGGGCGGCGACGAGCAGTACTTC. It yields the protein CASSVEGGGDEQYF.

Here the CDR3 DNA reads TGTGCCAGCAGCTTAGGCCTGGGACAGGGGGCAGATACGCAGTATTTT. It encodes CASSLGLGQGADTQYF. The chain combines TRBV13 with TRBJ2-3, with 11 bases matching TRBD1. This CDR3 has 16 residues. V shed 0 bases and J 4 bases; nucleotides not matched to a gene: 3. Germline CDR1 PRHDT, CDR2 FYEKMQ (reference sequence).